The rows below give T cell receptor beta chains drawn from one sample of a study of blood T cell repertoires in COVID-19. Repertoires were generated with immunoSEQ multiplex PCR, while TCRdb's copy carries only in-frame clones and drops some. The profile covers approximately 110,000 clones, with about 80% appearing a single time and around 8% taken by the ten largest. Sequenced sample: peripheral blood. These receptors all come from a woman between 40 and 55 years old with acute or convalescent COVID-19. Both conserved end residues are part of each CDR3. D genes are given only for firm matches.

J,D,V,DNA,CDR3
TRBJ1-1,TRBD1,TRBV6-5,TGTGCCAGCAGTCCGACAGGGCGTCGGACTGAAGCTTTCTTT,CASSPTGRRTEAFF
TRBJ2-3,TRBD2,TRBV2,TGTGCCAGCAGCCCCGGACTAGCGGGGGGGCTAGATACGCAGTATTTT,CASSPGLAGGLDTQYF
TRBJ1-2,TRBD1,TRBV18,TGTGCCAGCTCACCCGGGACAGGGGCTGACTATGGCTACACCTTC,CASSPGTGADYGYTF
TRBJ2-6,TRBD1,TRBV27,TGTGCCAGCACCCTGACAGGGGAGGCCTCAGGGGCCAACGTCCTGACTTTC,CASTLTGEASGANVLTF
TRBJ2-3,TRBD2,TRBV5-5,TGTGCCAGCAGCGGGGGACTAGCGGTCTTCCCCACAGATACGCAGTATTTT,CASSGGLAVFPTDTQYF
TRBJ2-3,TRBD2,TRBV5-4,TGTGCCAGCAGCCAAGGACTAGCGGGCCTCACAGATACGCAGTATTTT,CASSQGLAGLTDTQYF
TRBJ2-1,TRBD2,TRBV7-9,TGTGCCAGCAGCTCGGCCGGGGGGGGCCACGAGCAGTTCTTC,CASSSAGGGHEQFF
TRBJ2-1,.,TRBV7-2,TGTGCCAGCAGCTTCGGGGTCTACAATGAGCAGTTCTTC,CASSFGVYNEQFF
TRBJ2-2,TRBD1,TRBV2,TGTGCGAGCGGAATTGGGACAGGGGGCACCGGGGAGCTGTTTTTT,CASGIGTGGTGELFF
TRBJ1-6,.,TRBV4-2,TGTGCCAGCAGCCAAGATACGAGGGTTCGGGAGAATTCACCCCTCCACTTT,CASSQDTRVRENSPLHF